The clone carrying this TCR beta chain was seen many times. Its antigen is currently unknown. The CDR3 has 13 residues. Germline CDR1 and CDR2: MGHRA and YSYEKL. V gave up 5 bases and J gave up 6 bases, with 13 bases separating them. This sample stems from a study of spatial heterogeneity in lung cancer. Using its own MiXCR run on the 5' RACE reads, TCRdb lists one record per CDR3 protein. The table includes 6,000 to 8,000 distinct CDR3 sequences, 6.5% to 8% detected once. Overall study findings and caveats: How many expanded intratumoral alpha and beta TCRs were present tracked the tumor mutation count, which was a count of nonsynonymous mutations.

Time point indicated: sample taken at primary tumor resection. Whole RNA came from tumor, nontumor lung or frozen PBMC and was sequenced without being sorted. The origin of this receptor is a male donor with early-stage non-small cell lung cancer. The chain couples TRBV4-1 to TRBJ1-1; the D gene is possibly TRBD1 (5 bases). This specimen consisted of lung tumor tissue, obtained at surgery. Here the CDR3 DNA reads TGCGCCAGCAGCTCCAGGGTCGAGGCTGAAGCTTTCTTT. Residues: CASSSRVEAEAFF.